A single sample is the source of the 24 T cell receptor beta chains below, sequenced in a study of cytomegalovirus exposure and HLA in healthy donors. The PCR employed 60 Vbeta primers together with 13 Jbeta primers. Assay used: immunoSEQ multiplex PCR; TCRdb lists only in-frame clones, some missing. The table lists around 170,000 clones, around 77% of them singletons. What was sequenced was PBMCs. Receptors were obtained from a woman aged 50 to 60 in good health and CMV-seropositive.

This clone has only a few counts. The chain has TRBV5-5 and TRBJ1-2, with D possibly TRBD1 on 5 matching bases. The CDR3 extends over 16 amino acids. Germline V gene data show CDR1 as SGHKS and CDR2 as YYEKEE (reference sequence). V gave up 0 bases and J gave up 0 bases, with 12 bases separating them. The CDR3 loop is CASSLVYRSPNYGYTF. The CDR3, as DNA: TGTGCCAGCAGCTTGGTTTACAGGTCCCCTAACTATGGCTACACCTTC. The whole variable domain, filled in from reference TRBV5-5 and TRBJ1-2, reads DAGVTQSPTHLIKTRGQQVTLRCSPISGHKSVSWYQQVLGQGPQFIFQYYEKEERGRGNFPDRFSARQFPNYSSELNVNALLLGDSALYLCASSLVYRSPNYGYTFGSGTRLTVV.

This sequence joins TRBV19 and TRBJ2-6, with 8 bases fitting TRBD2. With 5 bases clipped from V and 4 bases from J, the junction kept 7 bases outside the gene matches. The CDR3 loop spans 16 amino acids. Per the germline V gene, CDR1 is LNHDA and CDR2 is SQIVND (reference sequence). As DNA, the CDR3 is TGTGCCAGTAGTTCGGGACTAGTTCGAGGGGCCAACGTCCTGACTTTC. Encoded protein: CASSSGLVRGANVLTF. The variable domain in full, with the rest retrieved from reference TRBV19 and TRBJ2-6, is DGGITQSPKYLFRKEGQNVTLSCEQNLNHDAMYWYRQDPGQGLRLIYYSQIVNDFQKGDIAEGYSVSREKKESFPLTVTSAQKNPTAFYLCASSSGLVRGANVLTFGAGSRLTVL.

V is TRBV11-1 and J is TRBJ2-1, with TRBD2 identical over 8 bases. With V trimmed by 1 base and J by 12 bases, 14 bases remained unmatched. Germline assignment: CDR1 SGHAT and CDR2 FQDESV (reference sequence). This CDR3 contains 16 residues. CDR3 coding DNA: TGTGCCAGCAGCTTAGAGGGGGGGAGCGGGAGAGGTCGGCAGTTCTTC. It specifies CASSLEGGSGRGRQFF.

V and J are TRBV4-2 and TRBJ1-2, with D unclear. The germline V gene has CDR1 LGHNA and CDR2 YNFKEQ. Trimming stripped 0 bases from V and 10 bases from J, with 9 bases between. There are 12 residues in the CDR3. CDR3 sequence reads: CASSQDSLAYTF. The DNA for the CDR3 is TGTGCCAGCAGCCAAGATTCCTTGGCCTACACCTTC.

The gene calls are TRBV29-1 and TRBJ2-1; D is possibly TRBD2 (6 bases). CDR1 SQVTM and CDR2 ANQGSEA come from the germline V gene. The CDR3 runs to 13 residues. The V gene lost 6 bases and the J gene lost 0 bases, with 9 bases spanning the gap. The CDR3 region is CSVGLPSYNEQFF. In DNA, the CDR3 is TGCAGCGTCGGACTACCCTCCTACAATGAGCAGTTCTTC.

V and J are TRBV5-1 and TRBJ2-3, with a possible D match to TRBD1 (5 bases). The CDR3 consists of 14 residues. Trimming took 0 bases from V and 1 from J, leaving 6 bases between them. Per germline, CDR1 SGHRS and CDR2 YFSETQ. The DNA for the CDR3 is TGCGCCAGCAGCTTGGTACAGGGCACAGATACGCAGTATTTT. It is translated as CASSLVQGTDTQYF.

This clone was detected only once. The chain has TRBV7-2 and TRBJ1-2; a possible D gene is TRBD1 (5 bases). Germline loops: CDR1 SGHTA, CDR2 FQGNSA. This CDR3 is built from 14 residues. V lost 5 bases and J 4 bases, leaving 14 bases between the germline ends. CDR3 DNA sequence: TGTGCCAGCAGCGCTCGGGGGGACGGCTATGGCTACACCTTC. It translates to CASSARGDGYGYTF.

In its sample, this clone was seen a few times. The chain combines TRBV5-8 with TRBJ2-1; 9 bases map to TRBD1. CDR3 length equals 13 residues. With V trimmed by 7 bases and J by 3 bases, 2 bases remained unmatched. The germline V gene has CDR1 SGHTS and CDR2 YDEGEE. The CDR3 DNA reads TGTGCCAGCCGGGACAGGGTCTACAATGAGCAGTTCTTC. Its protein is CASRDRVYNEQFF.

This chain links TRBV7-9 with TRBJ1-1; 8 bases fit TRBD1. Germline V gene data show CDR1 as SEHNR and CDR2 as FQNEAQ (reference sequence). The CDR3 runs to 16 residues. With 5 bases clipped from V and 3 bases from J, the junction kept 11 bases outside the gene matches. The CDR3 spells CASSIRRTGWDTEAFF. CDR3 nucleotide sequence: TGTGCCAGCAGCATTAGGCGGACAGGGTGGGACACTGAAGCTTTCTTT.

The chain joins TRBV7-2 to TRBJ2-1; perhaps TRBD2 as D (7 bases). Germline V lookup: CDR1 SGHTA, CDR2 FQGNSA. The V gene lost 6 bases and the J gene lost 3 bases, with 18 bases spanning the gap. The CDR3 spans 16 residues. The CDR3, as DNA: TGTGCCAGCAGTCGAGGGGGGGGAGGGCACTACAATGAGCAGTTCTTC. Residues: CASSRGGGGHYNEQFF.

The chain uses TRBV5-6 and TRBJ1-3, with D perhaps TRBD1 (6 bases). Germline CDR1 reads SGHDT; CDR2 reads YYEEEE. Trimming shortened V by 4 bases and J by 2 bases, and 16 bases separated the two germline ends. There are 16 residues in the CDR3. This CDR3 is CASSPPRPGAGNTIYF. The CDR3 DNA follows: TGTGCCAGCAGCCCACCTCGTCCAGGGGCTGGAAACACCATATATTTT.

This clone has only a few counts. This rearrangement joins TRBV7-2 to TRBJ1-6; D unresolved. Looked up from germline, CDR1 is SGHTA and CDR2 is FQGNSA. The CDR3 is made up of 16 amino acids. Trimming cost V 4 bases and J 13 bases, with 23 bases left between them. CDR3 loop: CASSSTSTYSNTPLHF. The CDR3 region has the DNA TGTGCCAGCAGCTCAACTTCCACCTACAGCAATACGCCCCTCCACTTT.

The CDR3 DNA is TGCGCCAGCAGCTCGGCGACAGTACTATATTTT. It is translated as CASSSATVLYF. The V and J genes are TRBV5-1 and TRBJ1-3; the D gene is possibly TRBD1 (5 bases). There are 11 residues in the CDR3. Germline CDR1 is SGHRS and CDR2 is YFSETQ. V lost 3 bases, J lost 14 bases, and 12 bases lay in between.

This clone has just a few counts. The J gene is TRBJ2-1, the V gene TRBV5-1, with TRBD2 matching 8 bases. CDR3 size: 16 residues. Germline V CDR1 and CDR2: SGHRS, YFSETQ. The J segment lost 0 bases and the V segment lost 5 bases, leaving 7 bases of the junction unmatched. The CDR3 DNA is TGCGCCAGCAGTTTTTCCAGCGGGAGCTCCTACAATGAGCAGTTCTTC. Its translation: CASSFSSGSSYNEQFF.

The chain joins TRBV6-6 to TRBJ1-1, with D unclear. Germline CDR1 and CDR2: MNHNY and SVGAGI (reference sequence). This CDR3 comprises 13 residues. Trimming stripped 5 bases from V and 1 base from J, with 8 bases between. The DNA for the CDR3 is TGTGCCAGCAGTAAACACGCGAACACTGAAGCTTTCTTT. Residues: CASSKHANTEAFF.

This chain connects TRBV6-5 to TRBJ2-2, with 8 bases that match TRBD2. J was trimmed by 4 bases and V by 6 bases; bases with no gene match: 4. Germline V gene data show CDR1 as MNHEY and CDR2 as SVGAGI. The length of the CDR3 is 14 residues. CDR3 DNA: TGTGCCAGCAGCCGGGGGGGAGCCACCGGGGAGCTGTTTTTT. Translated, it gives CASSRGGATGELFF.

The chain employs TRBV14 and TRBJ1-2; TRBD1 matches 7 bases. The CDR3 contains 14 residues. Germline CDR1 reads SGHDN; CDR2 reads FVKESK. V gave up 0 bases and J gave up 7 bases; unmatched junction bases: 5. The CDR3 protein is CASSQDRQGGGYTF. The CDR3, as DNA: TGTGCCAGCAGCCAAGATCGACAGGGCGGTGGCTACACCTTC.

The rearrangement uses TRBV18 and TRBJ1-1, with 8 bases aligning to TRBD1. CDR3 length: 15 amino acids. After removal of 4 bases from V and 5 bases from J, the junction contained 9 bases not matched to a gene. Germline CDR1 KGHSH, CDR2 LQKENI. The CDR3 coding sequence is TGTGCCAGCTCACAAGGGACAGGAGTGAGAACTGAAGCTTTCTTT. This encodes CASSQGTGVRTEAFF.

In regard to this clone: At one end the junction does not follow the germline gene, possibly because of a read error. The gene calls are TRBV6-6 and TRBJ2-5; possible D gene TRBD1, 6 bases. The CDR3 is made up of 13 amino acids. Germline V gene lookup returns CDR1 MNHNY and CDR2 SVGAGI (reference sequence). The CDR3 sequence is CASSYGGQEAQYF. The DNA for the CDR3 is TGTGCCAGCAGTTACGGGGGCCAAGAGGCCCAGTACTTC.

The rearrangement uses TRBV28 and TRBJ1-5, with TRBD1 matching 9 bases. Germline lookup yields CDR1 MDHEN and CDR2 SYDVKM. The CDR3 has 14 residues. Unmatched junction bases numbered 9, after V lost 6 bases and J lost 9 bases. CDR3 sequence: CASRDRDRVGPQHF. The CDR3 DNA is TGTGCCAGCAGGGACAGGGACAGGGTGGGGCCCCAGCATTTT.

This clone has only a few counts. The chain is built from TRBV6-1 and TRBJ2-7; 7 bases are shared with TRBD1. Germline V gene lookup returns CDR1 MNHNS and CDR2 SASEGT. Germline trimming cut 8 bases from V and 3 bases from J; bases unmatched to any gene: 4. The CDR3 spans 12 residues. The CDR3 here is CASERTGYEQYF. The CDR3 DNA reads TGTGCCAGCGAGCGGACAGGCTACGAGCAGTACTTC.

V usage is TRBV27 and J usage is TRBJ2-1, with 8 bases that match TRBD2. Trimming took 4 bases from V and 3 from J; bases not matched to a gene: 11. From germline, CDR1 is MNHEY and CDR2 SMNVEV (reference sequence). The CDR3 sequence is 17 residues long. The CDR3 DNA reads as TGTGCCAGCAGTTCGAAGAACGGGAGGGCCTTCTACAATGAGCAGTTCTTC. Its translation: CASSSKNGRAFYNEQFF.

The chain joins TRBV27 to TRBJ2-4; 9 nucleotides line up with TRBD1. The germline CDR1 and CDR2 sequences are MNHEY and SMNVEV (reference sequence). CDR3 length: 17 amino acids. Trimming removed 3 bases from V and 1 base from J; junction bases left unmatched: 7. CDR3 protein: CASSFWTGARAKNIQYF. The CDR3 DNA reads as TGTGCCAGCAGTTTTTGGACAGGGGCCCGGGCCAAAAACATTCAGTACTTC.

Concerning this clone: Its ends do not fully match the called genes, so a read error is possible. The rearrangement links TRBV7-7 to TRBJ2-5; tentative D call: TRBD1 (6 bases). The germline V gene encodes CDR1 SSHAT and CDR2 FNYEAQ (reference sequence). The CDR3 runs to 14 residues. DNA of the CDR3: TGTGCTAGCAGCTTGGAGACAGGCGCTGAGACCCAGTACTTC. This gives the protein CASSLETGAETQYF.